The rows below give T cell receptor beta chains drawn from one sample of a study of beta chain features in type 1 diabetes. Data came from immunoSEQ multiplex PCR; TCRdb stores just in-frame clones and leaves some out. The sample lists roughly 300,000 clones; roughly 8% were seen once. Source material: central memory CD4+ T cells from blood. All receptors derive from a woman in her late teens or twenties in good health. Both conserved end residues are part of each CDR3.

J gene	V gene	CDR3 protein
TRBJ2-1	TRBV11-2	CASSPRQVYNEQFF
TRBJ2-7	TRBV20-1	CSARAGYEQYF
TRBJ1-1	TRBV20-1	CSARGTDKSFF
TRBJ2-3	TRBV28	CASSLNGGTDTQYF
TRBJ2-5	TRBV27	CASSLRPIRREGNQETQYF
TRBJ2-1	TRBV7-8	CASSPFLAGDSNEQFF
TRBJ2-5	TRBV7-2	CASSRTSGETQYF
TRBJ1-2	TRBV7-9	CASSLAAEYGYTF
TRBJ1-3	TRBV29-1	CSVEERGVGNTIYF
TRBJ2-3	TRBV4-3	CASSQSGTGVGDTQYF
TRBJ2-3	TRBV10-3	CAIGAGPRTDTQYF
TRBJ2-4	TRBV15	CATSLQGIKNIQYF
TRBJ2-5	TRBV7-2	CASSWDSQETQYF
TRBJ2-4	TRBV5-1	CASSLWGTADIQYF
TRBJ2-3	TRBV27	CASSLGPGETQYF
TRBJ1-2	TRBV11-2	CASRGQQNYGYTF
TRBJ2-1	TRBV4-2	CASSRTLYNEQFF
TRBJ2-3	TRBV29-1	CSVSTSGSRNTQYF
TRBJ2-2	TRBV5-6	CASSRAAGAGELFF
TRBJ2-1	TRBV6-1	CASSEGSVGFPTYNEQFF
TRBJ2-6	TRBV19	CASSVFSSGANVLTF
TRBJ2-2	TRBV18	CASSSNQGFTGELFF
TRBJ2-1	TRBV11-2	CASSPNRGRINEQFF
TRBJ2-6	TRBV2	CASRANRAGANVLTF
TRBJ1-2	TRBV19	CASSGWPKDAQGSYGYTF
TRBJ2-7	TRBV5-1	CASSLGYRVSYEQYF
TRBJ2-2	TRBV14	CASSQEELPSNTGELFF
TRBJ2-3	TRBV7-2	CASSLDGRGDTQYF
TRBJ1-1	TRBV6-4	CASSVPQGKSTEAFF
TRBJ1-4	TRBV28	CASSLGQGFNEKLFF
TRBJ2-5	TRBV7-2	CASSLAVGFQETQYF
TRBJ2-6	TRBV5-1	CASSLLPVGSGANVLTF
TRBJ2-3	TRBV18	CASSLTGLRPGDTQYF
TRBJ2-3	TRBV10-3	CATKPPADTQYF
TRBJ1-1	TRBV6-1	CASRNRLTEAFF
TRBJ2-1	TRBV28	CASRISPGTSGGYNEQFF
TRBJ2-7	TRBV9	CASSVALTGTGDDEQYF
TRBJ2-2	TRBV28	CASSFVHSTGELFF
TRBJ2-5	TRBV5-1	CASSLEGGGETQYF
TRBJ1-5	TRBV27	CAAGGVRGNQPQHF
TRBJ2-6	TRBV6-1	CASSDFSSRSSGANVLTF